This TCR beta chain was sequenced in a study of OX40 agonist ivuxolimab in advanced cancers. About the study: Patients were treated with intravenous ivuxolimab, dosed at 0.01 to 10 mg/kg and infused every 2 weeks. Three patients had partial responses: one hepatocellular carcinoma, two cutaneous melanoma. Study-wide results and limits: Fewer expanded clones were found on average in CD4+ than in CD8+ T cells. Dosing at 0.1 to 3.0 mg/kg was accompanied by clonal expansion of CD4+ and CD8+ blood T cells by week 6.

CDR1 is SGHKS, CDR2 YYEKEE, per germline (reference sequence). CDR3 size: 16 residues. The trim removed 3 bases at V and 0 bases at J, leaving 6 bases unmatched. On this clone itself: What it recognizes is unknown.

Using immunoSEQ multiplex PCR, the repertoire was profiled, and TCRdb retains in-frame clones only, with some absent. The top ten clones hold less than 0.7% of a sample with some 43,000 clones, about 90% of them seen once. The clonotype comes from an adult with an advanced solid tumor such as melanoma, head and neck, liver or kidney cancer. The specimen was CD4+ or CD8+ T cells sorted from blood, collected in a trial of the OX40 agonist ivuxolimab. The chain uses TRBV5-5 and TRBJ1-3, with 7 bases that match TRBD1. Written as DNA, the CDR3 is TGTGCCAGCAGCTGGGGACAGCCGAACTCTGGAAACACCATATATTTT. This sequence encodes CASSWGQPNSGNTIYF.